This T cell receptor (beta chain) was recorded in a study of PD-1 blockade in classical Hodgkin lymphoma. Deletions cut 7 bases from V and 2 bases from J, with 12 bases between. Germline-derived CDR1 and CDR2 are MNHNS and SASEGT. This CDR3 spans 15 amino acids. To note about this clone: Its antigen is unknown.

Exposure to brentuximab vedotin varied, and each patient had relapsed following autologous stem cell transplantation. Sequencing used immunoSEQ multiplex PCR; TCRdb keeps in-frame clones, though not all of them. This table holds approximately 57,000 clones, around 90% found once. Study results and caveats: Repertoire differences have undefined causes, possibly disease activity or prior therapy. The baseline diversity of complete responders showed similarity to that of newly diagnosed patients. Healthy donors reportedly exceeded newly diagnosed patients in baseline TCR diversity.

The starting material was peripheral blood mononuclear cells (PBMCs), obtained before the second cycle of nivolumab. The gene calls are TRBV6-1 and TRBJ1-6; D is unresolved. The sequence derives from a human donor with classical Hodgkin lymphoma. The CDR3: CASKKTHAYNSPLHF. The CDR3 nucleotides are TGTGCCAGCAAGAAGACCCACGCCTATAATTCACCCCTCCACTTT.